These T cell receptor beta chains were read from a single sample in a study of CD8 T cells in Susac syndrome. From the immunoSEQ multiplex PCR reads, TCRdb called clonotypes with MiXCR, one entry per CDR3 protein. The sample contains roughly 120,000 distinct CDR3 sequences, 94% of which appear only once. Specimen: CD4+ T cells from PBMCs. The source of these receptors is a human donor in good health. Both conserved end residues are part of each CDR3. A D gene is named only where the DNA matches it firmly. A row's size may be missing; if present it is once, few, many or a size class.

d_call,clone_size,j_call,v_call,cdr3_aa,cdr3_nt
TRBD1,NA,TRBJ1-2,TRBV6-5,CASRPPGQGARGYTF,TGTGCCAGCAGACCCCCGGGACAGGGGGCGCGTGGCTACACCTTC
TRBD2,NA,TRBJ2-5,TRBV2,CASSASGVRETQYF,TGTGCCAGCAGTGCTAGCGGAGTCAGAGAGACCCAGTACTTC
NA,once,TRBJ1-1,TRBV5-6,CASSLPGANTEVFF,TGTGCCAGCAGCCTCCCGGGGGCGAACACTGAAGTTTTCTTT
NA,NA,TRBJ2-7,TRBV3-1,CASRPDRANEQYF,TGTGCCAGCAGGCCCGACCGGGCTAACGAGCAGTACTTC
NA,NA,TRBJ1-1,TRBV20-1,CSASDSGGVAFF,TGCAGTGCCTCGGACTCCGGGGGAGTAGCTTTCTTT
TRBD1,NA,TRBJ1-4,TRBV20-1,CSARDLQGAGEKLFF,TGCAGTGCTAGAGACCTACAGGGGGCCGGTGAAAAACTGTTTTTT
TRBD2,NA,TRBJ2-7,TRBV29-1,CSVRGRAYEQYF,TGCAGCGTTCGCGGGAGGGCCTACGAGCAGTACTTC
NA,NA,TRBJ2-7,TRBV23-1,CASSQNLPPSRTYEQYF,TGCGCCAGCAGTCAAAATTTGCCACCCTCGCGGACCTACGAGCAGTACTTC
TRBD2,NA,TRBJ2-5,TRBV2,CASGGDVLTQYF,TGTGCCAGCGGGGGGGACGTCCTGACCCAGTACTTC
NA,NA,TRBJ2-7,TRBV5-6,CASSWQGYEQYF,TGTGCCAGCAGCTGGCAGGGTTACGAGCAGTACTTC
NA,once,TRBJ2-7,TRBV11-2,CASSLGAGVAYEQYF,TGTGCCAGCAGCTTAGGGGCAGGGGTCGCCTACGAGCAGTACTTC
NA,NA,TRBJ1-1,TRBV7-9,CASSLGGNMNTEAFF,TGTGCCAGCAGCTTAGGCGGCAATATGAACACTGAAGCTTTCTTT
TRBD2,NA,TRBJ2-7,TRBV19,CASSIRLAGASYEQYF,TGTGCCAGTAGTATCCGGCTAGCGGGAGCCTCCTACGAGCAGTACTTC
NA,NA,TRBJ1-4,TRBV28,CASSTVSGTQGKLFF,TGTGCCAGCAGTACCGTATCCGGGACGCAGGGAAAACTGTTTTTT